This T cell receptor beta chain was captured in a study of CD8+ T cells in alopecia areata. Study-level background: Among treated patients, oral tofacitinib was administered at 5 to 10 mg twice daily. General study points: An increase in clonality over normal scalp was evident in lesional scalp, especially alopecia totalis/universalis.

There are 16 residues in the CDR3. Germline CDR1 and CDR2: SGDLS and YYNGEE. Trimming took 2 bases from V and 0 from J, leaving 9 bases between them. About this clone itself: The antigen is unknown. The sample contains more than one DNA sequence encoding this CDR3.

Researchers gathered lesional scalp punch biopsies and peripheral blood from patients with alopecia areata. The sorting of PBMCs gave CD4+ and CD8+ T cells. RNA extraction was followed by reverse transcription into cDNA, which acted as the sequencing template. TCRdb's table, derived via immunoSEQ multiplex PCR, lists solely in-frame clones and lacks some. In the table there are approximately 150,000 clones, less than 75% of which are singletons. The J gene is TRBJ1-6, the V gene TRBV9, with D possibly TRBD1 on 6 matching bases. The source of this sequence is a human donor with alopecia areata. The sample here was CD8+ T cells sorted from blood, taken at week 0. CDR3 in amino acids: CASSVGQSSYNSPLHF. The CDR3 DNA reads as TGTGCCAGCAGCGTCGGACAGAGCTCCTATAATTCACCCCTCCACTTT.